A selection of T cell receptor beta chains follows, all from one sample in a study of T cell changes during pregnancy in multiple sclerosis. Profiled with immunoSEQ multiplex PCR; TCRdb holds only in-frame clones, not every one. The sample has 90,000 to 120,000 clones, under 95% seen once. The sample here was peripheral blood, taken in the third trimester of pregnancy. These receptors came from a female donor in good health, enrolled as a control in a pregnancy study. CDR3s include the opening cysteine and the closing phenylalanine or tryptophan. The D gene is left open where the match is weak. Some rows mark clone size as missing; the rest say once, few, many or name a class of expanded clone.

v_call,j_call,d_call,clone_size,cdr3_aa,cdr3_nt
TRBV19,TRBJ1-4,.,.,CASSRRNEKLFF,TGTGCCAGTAGTAGGCGGAATGAAAAACTGTTTTTT
TRBV6-1,TRBJ2-7,.,.,CASSIYEQYF,TGTGCCAGCAGCATTTACGAGCAGTACTTC
TRBV13,TRBJ1-5,.,.,CASSFRQVDQPQHF,TGTGCCAGCAGCTTTCGACAGGTTGATCAGCCCCAGCATTTT
TRBV9,TRBJ2-7,TRBD2,.,CASSSGGGSSYEQYF,TGTGCCAGCAGCTCCGGGGGGGGTAGCTCCTACGAGCAGTACTTC
TRBV5-6,TRBJ1-3,.,.,CASSLASRHFAGNTIYF,TGTGCCAGCAGCTTGGCCTCGAGACACTTCGCCGGAAACACCATATATTTT
TRBV4-3,TRBJ2-3,TRBD2,.,CASSQGFGGGTDTQYF,TGCGCCAGCAGCCAAGGGTTTGGGGGGGGCACAGATACGCAGTATTTT
TRBV6-4,TRBJ1-2,.,.,CATWAVRQVEGYTF,TGTGCCACCTGGGCCGTTAGACAGGTTGAAGGCTACACCTTC
TRBV12-5,TRBJ2-2,.,.,CASGLSGTGELFF,TGTGCTAGTGGTTTGTCAGGAACCGGGGAGCTGTTTTTT
TRBV7-9,TRBJ2-2,.,.,CANPPSRGGTGELFF,TGTGCCAACCCGCCTTCTAGGGGTGGGACCGGGGAGCTGTTTTTT
TRBV4-3,TRBJ1-2,.,once,CASSQALDSINYGYTF,TGCGCCAGCAGCCAAGCACTGGACAGTATAAACTATGGCTACACCTTC
TRBV30,TRBJ1-2,TRBD1,.,CAWSVQGDYYGYTF,TGTGCCTGGAGTGTCCAGGGGGACTACTATGGCTACACCTTC
TRBV7-9,TRBJ2-7,TRBD2,once,CASSSGGAHYEQYF,TGTGCCAGCAGCTCGGGGGGGGCCCACTACGAGCAGTACTTC
TRBV19,TRBJ1-2,.,.,CASSPKSGLVLGGYTF,TGTGCCAGCTCTCCCAAGTCGGGATTGGTTTTAGGTGGCTACACCTTC
TRBV15,TRBJ2-5,.,.,CATSNRTVLQETQYF,TGTGCCACCAGCAACCGGACAGTCTTACAAGAGACCCAGTACTTC
TRBV7-8,TRBJ1-1,TRBD1,.,CASSLDRDRGVNTEAFF,TGTGCCAGCAGCTTAGACCGGGACAGGGGAGTGAACACTGAAGCTTTCTTT
TRBV7-8,TRBJ1-4,.,.,CASSPGHSEKLFF,TGTGCCAGCAGCCCGGGACACAGTGAAAAACTGTTTTTT
TRBV7-8,TRBJ2-3,.,.,CASSLLGHRTDTQYF,TGTGCCAGCAGCTTATTGGGACACCGCACAGATACGCAGTATTTT
TRBV19,TRBJ1-6,.,once,CASSIGTSSYNSPLHF,TGTGCCAGTAGTATAGGCACCAGCTCCTATAATTCACCCCTCCACTTT
TRBV7-3,TRBJ1-1,.,once,CASSPGREHTEAFF,TGTGCCAGCAGCCCTGGACGGGAACACACTGAAGCTTTCTTT
TRBV28,TRBJ1-1,.,.,CASSLVRSGTEAFF,TGTGCCAGCAGTTTAGTCAGGTCGGGGACTGAAGCTTTCTTT
TRBV7-3,TRBJ2-1,TRBD1,.,CASSDAGQGLYNEQFF,TGTGCCAGCAGCGACGCTGGACAGGGGCTCTACAATGAGCAGTTCTTC
TRBV4-1,TRBJ2-1,.,.,CASSYTGVRYNEQFF,TGCGCCAGCAGTTACACGGGGGTACGATACAATGAGCAGTTCTTC
TRBV5-4,TRBJ2-1,.,few,CASSLMGGPVNEQFF,TGTGCCAGCAGTTTAATGGGGGGGCCGGTAAATGAGCAGTTCTTC
TRBV13,TRBJ2-7,.,once,CASSPGGSGEQYF,TGTGCCAGCAGCCCAGGGGGGTCGGGCGAGCAGTACTTC
TRBV7-6,TRBJ1-1,.,.,CASSPSTGLNTEAFF,TGTGCCAGCAGCCCATCAACAGGTTTGAACACTGAAGCTTTCTTT
TRBV10-2,TRBJ1-1,.,once,CASSERGEAFF,TGCGCCAGCAGTGAAAGGGGTGAAGCTTTCTTT
TRBV5-4,TRBJ1-1,TRBD1,.,CASSWTGGLSTEAFF,TGTGCCAGCAGCTGGACAGGCGGTTTGAGTACTGAAGCTTTCTTT
TRBV18,TRBJ2-7,TRBD1,.,CASSPLGTVTWDEQYF,TGTGCCAGCTCACCGCTAGGGACAGTCACCTGGGACGAGCAGTACTTC
TRBV11-3,TRBJ1-5,.,.,CASSRTGYNQPQHF,TGTGCCAGCAGCCGTACAGGGTACAATCAGCCCCAGCATTTT
TRBV6-1,TRBJ1-3,.,once,CASSEVGGTGNTIYF,TGTGCCAGCAGTGAGGTCGGAGGGACTGGAAACACCATATATTTT
TRBV7-3,TRBJ2-1,TRBD2,.,CASSFTSGGANEQFF,TGTGCCAGCAGCTTTACTAGCGGGGGCGCAAATGAGCAGTTCTTC
TRBV11-2,TRBJ2-1,.,.,CASSLEEQGRILYNEQFF,TGTGCCAGCAGCTTAGAAGAACAGGGACGGATCCTATACAATGAGCAGTTCTTC
TRBV30,TRBJ1-1,.,few,CAWSREDTEAFF,TGTGCCTGGAGTAGGGAGGACACTGAAGCTTTCTTT
TRBV7-9,TRBJ2-2,.,.,CASSLAATGELFF,TGTGCCAGCAGCTTAGCGGCAACCGGGGAGCTGTTTTTT
TRBV5-1,TRBJ2-7,TRBD1,.,CASSLGSQGNYEQYF,TGCGCCAGCAGCTTGGGGTCACAGGGGAACTACGAGCAGTACTTC
TRBV14,TRBJ1-2,TRBD1,.,CASARQGIGGYTF,TGTGCCAGCGCCCGACAGGGAATTGGAGGCTACACCTTC
TRBV6-4,TRBJ2-3,TRBD2,.,CASSGSLAGGPDTQYF,TGTGCCAGCAGTGGATCCCTAGCGGGGGGGCCGGATACGCAGTATTTT
TRBV27,TRBJ2-7,TRBD1,.,CASSPGQTYEQYF,TGTGCCAGCAGCCCGGGACAGACCTACGAGCAGTACTTC
TRBV7-2,TRBJ2-2,.,.,CASSLGGWNTGELFF,TGTGCCAGCAGCTTAGGGGGCTGGAACACCGGGGAGCTGTTTTTT
TRBV4-3,TRBJ2-7,TRBD1,.,CASGYRGQGYEQYF,TGCGCCAGCGGGTACCGAGGACAGGGATACGAGCAGTACTTC
TRBV4-2,TRBJ2-3,TRBD2,.,CASSPLVSGAVPDTQYF,TGTGCCAGCAGCCCCTTGGTTAGCGGGGCAGTTCCAGATACGCAGTATTTT
TRBV4-3,TRBJ2-5,.,.,CASSQDREETQYF,TGCGCCAGCAGCCAAGATCGGGAAGAGACCCAGTACTTC
TRBV9,TRBJ2-5,TRBD2,.,CASSVAPFGTSGGQETQYF,TGTGCCAGCAGCGTAGCCCCCTTTGGGACTAGCGGGGGGCAAGAGACCCAGTACTTC
TRBV21-1,TRBJ1-1,.,.,CASRGLGQGETSNTEAFF,TGTGCCAGCAGGGGGTTGGGACAGGGCGAAACTTCCAACACTGAAGCTTTCTTT
TRBV2,TRBJ1-2,.,.,CASRDSGYTF,TGTGCCAGCAGAGACAGTGGCTACACCTTC
TRBV7-9,TRBJ2-1,TRBD2,.,CAAQTSGDHNEQFF,TGTGCCGCCCAAACTAGCGGGGATCACAATGAGCAGTTCTTC
TRBV5-4,TRBJ2-2,.,.,CASSFSSGELFF,TGTGCCAGCAGCTTTAGTTCCGGGGAGCTGTTTTTT
TRBV19,TRBJ1-2,TRBD1,.,CASSIIGQVVFGYTF,TGTGCCAGTAGTATTATCGGACAGGTCGTGTTCGGCTACACCTTC
TRBV7-2,TRBJ2-3,.,.,CASSSFTSDTQYF,TGTGCCAGCAGCTCATTCACTTCGGATACGCAGTATTTT
TRBV4-3,TRBJ1-6,TRBD1,.,CASSQGDSSYNSPLHF,TGCGCCAGCAGCCAAGGGGACAGCTCCTATAATTCACCCCTCCACTTT
TRBV5-6,TRBJ1-2,TRBD1,.,CASSQDRGIRYTF,TGTGCCAGCAGCCAGGACAGGGGGATTCGCTACACCTTC
TRBV13,TRBJ2-7,.,.,CASSPAGPGYEQYF,TGTGCCAGCAGCCCCGCGGGTCCCGGCTACGAGCAGTACTTC